The T cell receptor beta chain under discussion was sequenced for a study of molecular identifiers for immune sequencing clone quantification. The CDR3 length is 16 residues. Germline values: CDR1 DFQATT, CDR2 SNEGSKA (reference sequence). Germline trimming cut 4 bases from V and 5 bases from J; bases unmatched to any gene: 6. This clonotype was found many times. TCRdb recomputed calls from the PCR reads with MiXCR, one row per CDR3 protein. The sample holds some 10,000 distinct CDR3 sequences; roughly a sixth are singletons and the top ten take over 2%. The chain carries TRBV20-1 and TRBJ2-2, with 14 nucleotides matching TRBD2. The TCR was taken from a human donor in good health. Some libraries in this study had Jurkat cell RNA spiked in. Source material: naive CD8+ T cells from blood, with Jurkat cell RNA spiked in. Indicated subset: FACS-sorted CD8+CD4-CCR7+CD45RA+ naive T cells. This CDR3 reads CSAIGLAGGGTGELFF. The DNA for the CDR3 is TGCAGTGCTATAGGACTAGCGGGAGGAGGTACCGGGGAGCTGTTTTTT.